The 27 T cell receptor beta chains below were found in one sample sequenced in a study of shared clonotypes between healthy human individuals. In the naive CD8 group, cells lacked CD45RO and were positively selected for CCR7, so terminally differentiated effector memory CD45RA+ cells were left out. The data were produced by immunoSEQ multiplex PCR, yet TCRdb's version contains in-frame clones alone and is incomplete. The sample lists about 2 million clones, about 95% occurring once. Sequencing used naive CD8+ T cells sorted from blood. These receptors were taken from a man between 18 and 29 years old in good health.

The chain employs TRBV25-1 and TRBJ1-4; weak D call: TRBD1 (5 bases). The CDR3 runs to 14 residues. V was trimmed by 2 bases and J by 8 bases, leaving 12 bases between them. The germline V gene encodes CDR1 MGHDK and CDR2 SYGVNS. The CDR3 DNA follows: TGTGCCAGCAGTGAAGGGGCGCAGGAAGAAAAACTGTTTTTT. Protein: CASSEGAQEEKLFF.

In its sample, this clone was seen once. The chain joins TRBV6-1 to TRBJ2-2; D remains ambiguous. CDR1 is MNHNS and CDR2 is SASEGT in the germline V gene. The CDR3 loop spans 15 amino acids. The V end was cut by 8 bases, the J end by 1 base, with 14 bases between. The CDR3 nucleotides read TGTGCCAGCCTGTTAGGGTTCTTGAACACCGGGGAGCTGTTTTTT. It is translated as CASLLGFLNTGELFF.

This clone was detected once. The chain is built from TRBV19 and TRBJ2-2, with a weak D call TRBD2 (5 bases). This CDR3 comprises 16 residues. The germline V gene encodes CDR1 LNHDA and CDR2 SQIVND (reference sequence). V lost 3 bases and J 4 bases, leaving 15 bases between the germline ends. CDR3 bases: TGTGCCAGTAGTATGGGCCGGGAAGGACCCACCGGGGAGCTGTTTTTT. Translating it yields CASSMGREGPTGELFF.

The chain combines TRBV5-4 with TRBJ2-7; the D gene could be TRBD1 or TRBD2 (6 bases each). From germline, CDR1 is SGHNT and CDR2 YYREEE (reference sequence). V was pared by 2 bases and J by 7 bases, with 13 bases between. The CDR3 runs 13 residues. In DNA form, the CDR3 reads TGTGCCAGCAGCTTACAGGGAGGAGGTGAGCAGTACTTC. Its protein is CASSLQGGGEQYF.

CDR3 DNA: TGTGCCAGCAGCTGGGGCTCCTACGAGCAGTACTTC. It encodes CASSWGSYEQYF. The chain uses TRBV13 and TRBJ2-7; D is undetermined. The V gene lost 4 bases and the J gene lost 0 bases, with 4 bases spanning the gap. Looked up from germline, CDR1 is PRHDT and CDR2 is FYEKMQ (reference sequence). The CDR3 runs to 12 residues.

The chain recombines TRBV4-1 with TRBJ2-7; D possibly corresponds to TRBD1 (5 bases). The CDR3 runs to 14 residues. V lost 3 bases, J lost 1 base, and 10 bases lay in between. Germline V gives CDR1 MGHRA, CDR2 YSYEKL. Written as DNA, the CDR3 is TGCGCCAGCAGCCACTTTACAGGATCCTACGAGCAGTACTTC. It encodes CASSHFTGSYEQYF.

DNA for the CDR3: TGTGCCAGCAGTTACGGAGGCCGGATGGGCTATGGCTACACCTTC. Its protein product is CASSYGGRMGYGYTF. This chain joins TRBV6-5 and TRBJ1-2; no reliable D call. This CDR3 spans 15 amino acids. The germline V gene has CDR1 MNHEY and CDR2 SVGAGI. V lost 2 bases and J lost 4, with 14 bases in between.

The V call is TRBV7-6, the J call TRBJ1-4; 10 bases line up with TRBD1. Germline lookup yields CDR1 SGHVS and CDR2 FNYEAQ. The CDR3 consists of 16 residues. With 0 bases clipped from V and 6 bases from J, the junction kept 4 bases outside the gene matches. The CDR3 bases are TGTGCCAGCAGCTTAGCCCCGACAGGGGGCTATGAAAAACTGTTTTTT. Encoded protein: CASSLAPTGGYEKLFF.

The genes are TRBV14 and TRBJ2-7; D is unclear. Germline CDR1 is SGHDN and CDR2 is FVKESK. The V and J ends lost 4 bases and 1 base respectively, with 14 bases between them. The CDR3 consists of 15 residues. Here the CDR3 reads CASSPSPDWSYEQYF. The CDR3 DNA is TGTGCCAGCAGCCCATCGCCCGATTGGTCCTACGAGCAGTACTTC.

The V and J genes are TRBV4-3 and TRBJ1-2; possible D gene TRBD1, 5 bases. Per germline, CDR1 LGHNA and CDR2 YSLEER. CDR3 size: 16 residues. Trimming pared 0 bases from V and 8 bases from J, leaving 19 bases between. CDR3 residues: CASSQDMGPGAGGYTF. The CDR3 DNA reads TGCGCCAGCAGCCAAGATATGGGGCCGGGAGCGGGGGGCTACACCTTC.

V and J are TRBV19 and TRBJ2-1; a possible D gene is TRBD2 (5 bases). Per the germline V gene, CDR1 is LNHDA and CDR2 is SQIVND (reference sequence). This CDR3 region has 16 residues. Trimming removed 4 bases from V and 1 base from J, with 14 bases in between. CDR3 DNA: TGTGCCAGTAGTACATTACTAGGGCCTTCCTACAATGAGCAGTTCTTC. Residues: CASSTLLGPSYNEQFF.

CDR3: CASSIRGHYEQYF. The CDR3 DNA reads TGTGCCAGCAGCATCCGGGGTCACTACGAGCAGTACTTC. The chain has TRBV5-6 and TRBJ2-7; possible D gene TRBD2, 5 bases. The V end was cut by 4 bases, the J end by 3 bases, with 11 bases between. CDR3 length equals 13 residues. Germline loops: CDR1 SGHDT, CDR2 YYEEEE. The full variable domain, completed using reference TRBV5-6 and TRBJ2-7, is DAGVTQSPTHLIKTRGQQVTLRCSPKSGHDTVSWYQQALGQGPQFIFQYYEEEERQRGNFPDRFSGHQFPNYSSELNVNALLLGDSALYLCASSIRGHYEQYFGPGTRLTVT.

The count of this clone is one. Other DNA sequences within the sample encode an identical CDR3. V and J are TRBV27 and TRBJ1-5, with a possible D match to TRBD1 (6 bases). Germline V lookup: CDR1 MNHEY, CDR2 SMNVEV (reference sequence). V lost 3 bases, J lost 1 base, and 7 bases lay in between. This CDR3 has 14 residues. As DNA, the CDR3 is TGTGCCAGCAGTTTGGGGGGCAGCAATCAGCCCCAGCATTTT. This gives the protein CASSLGGSNQPQHF.

This clone appeared a single time. V is TRBV6-1 and J is TRBJ1-1; D ambiguous. V shed 2 bases and J shed 5 bases, with 12 bases lying between them. Germline values: CDR1 MNHNS, CDR2 SASEGT. CDR3 length: 14 residues. CDR3: CASSEWFSGTEAFF. The DNA for the CDR3 is TGTGCCAGCAGTGAATGGTTTAGCGGGACTGAAGCTTTCTTT.

The J gene is TRBJ2-7, the V gene TRBV11-2; D might be TRBD1 (6 bases). V was trimmed by 0 bases and J by 3 bases, leaving 12 bases between them. Germline CDR1 SGHAT, CDR2 FQNNGV. The CDR3 extends over 15 amino acids. As DNA, the CDR3 is TGTGCCAGCAGCTTAGATCCCGGGACAATCTACGAGCAGTACTTC. Translation: CASSLDPGTIYEQYF.

Of note for this clone: The same CDR3 also results from other DNA sequences found in this sample. The V and J genes are TRBV5-6 and TRBJ1-3; D possibly corresponds to TRBD1 (6 bases). The CDR3 is 13 amino acids. The V and J ends lost 3 bases and 4 bases respectively, with 8 bases between them. Germline V gene sequence: CDR1 SGHDT, CDR2 YYEEEE. In DNA, the CDR3 is TGTGCCAGCAGCTCCCAGGGGGGAAACACCATATATTTT. Residues: CASSSQGGNTIYF.

V gene TRBV15 combines with J gene TRBJ2-5, with D perhaps TRBD1 (6 bases). Germline CDR1 reads LNHNV; CDR2 reads YYDKDF (reference sequence). The CDR3 has 15 amino acids. V was trimmed by 5 bases and J by 2 bases, leaving 15 bases between them. The CDR3 is CATSEANRVQETQYF. CDR3 DNA sequence: TGTGCCACCAGCGAGGCTAACAGGGTTCAAGAGACCCAGTACTTC.

The chain joins TRBV7-9 to TRBJ2-3; 8 bases match TRBD1. The CDR3 sequence is 18 residues long. Germline CDR1 SEHNR, CDR2 FQNEAQ (reference sequence). V was clipped by 5 bases and J by 4 bases; unmatched bases: 17. Written as DNA, the CDR3 is TGTGCCAGCAGCACGCGGACAGGGTCTGGGTCGGGAGCAGATACGCAGTATTTT. It codes for CASSTRTGSGSGADTQYF.

The chain carries TRBV5-1 and TRBJ2-7; 11 nucleotides line up with TRBD2. Germline lookup yields CDR1 SGHRS and CDR2 YFSETQ. With V trimmed by 5 bases and J by 0 bases, 4 bases remained unmatched. The CDR3 is made up of 15 amino acids. The CDR3 nucleotides read TGCGCCAGCAGGGCGGGACTAGCGGACTCCTACGAGCAGTACTTC. Protein product: CASRAGLADSYEQYF.

J is TRBJ2-7 and V is TRBV4-1, with 8 bases matching TRBD1. This CDR3 has 16 residues. Germline V CDR1 and CDR2: MGHRA, YSYEKL. Germline trimming cut 0 bases from V and 7 bases from J; bases unmatched to any gene: 11. In nucleotides, the CDR3 is TGCGCCAGCAGCCAAGATATTGAGACAGGGGCGGAGGAGCAGTACTTC. It encodes CASSQDIETGAEEQYF.

The gene calls are TRBV19 and TRBJ2-5; 11 positions agree with TRBD2. V lost 5 bases to trimming and J lost 4 bases; unmatched junction nucleotides: 15. This CDR3 region has 18 residues. The germline V gene has CDR1 LNHDA and CDR2 SQIVND (reference sequence). The CDR3 DNA reads as TGTGCCAGTAGTCTTCACCTTGGTAGCGGGAGGGCCCTAGAGACCCAGTACTTC. Translation gives CASSLHLGSGRALETQYF.

The chain couples TRBV4-3 to TRBJ1-2; D gene unclear. Trimming shortened V by 1 base and J by 10 bases, and 13 bases separated the two germline ends. Germline CDR1 is LGHNA and CDR2 is YSLEER. The CDR3 has 13 residues. In DNA, the CDR3 is TGCGCCAGCAGCCAAGCTATGGACGGGAACTACACCTTC. Translated, it gives CASSQAMDGNYTF.

This sequence joins TRBV7-6 and TRBJ2-5; 9 positions agree with TRBD1. In germline, CDR1 is SGHVS, CDR2 FNYEAQ. This CDR3 has 15 amino acids. The ends lost 1 base at V and 5 bases at J; junction bases unmatched: 5. CDR3 sequence: CASSLEGTGRETQYF. The CDR3 bases are TGTGCCAGCAGCTTAGAAGGGACAGGGCGGGAGACCCAGTACTTC.

The chain employs TRBV28 and TRBJ2-5; perhaps D is TRBD1 or TRBD2 (5 bases each). V lost 6 bases and J 2 bases, leaving 19 bases between the germline ends. Per the germline V gene, CDR1 is MDHEN and CDR2 is SYDVKM. This CDR3 is built from 16 residues. Here the CDR3 DNA reads TGTGCCAGCAGGGGGGAGTGGGATACGAAACAAGAGACCCAGTACTTC. It specifies CASRGEWDTKQETQYF.

The chain employs TRBV7-9 and TRBJ2-1; D is unclear. Trimming left V 0 bases short and J 6 bases short, with 6 bases between. Germline V gene lookup returns CDR1 SEHNR and CDR2 FQNEAQ (reference sequence). The CDR3 contains 13 residues. This CDR3 reads CASSLAQSNEQFF. CDR3 bases: TGTGCCAGCAGCTTAGCACAGAGCAATGAGCAGTTCTTC.

The J gene is TRBJ1-3, the V gene TRBV5-6, with D perhaps TRBD1 (5 bases). Looked up from germline, CDR1 is SGHDT and CDR2 is YYEEEE. CDR3 size: 14 residues. The V and J ends lost 8 bases and 2 bases respectively, with 14 bases between them. The CDR3 sequence is CASKVGAAGNTIYF. The CDR3 bases are TGTGCCAGTAAGGTTGGGGCAGCTGGAAACACCATATATTTT.

This chain joins TRBV13 and TRBJ2-2; TRBD1 might be the D (6 bases). V dropped 4 bases and J dropped 4 bases, with 10 bases sitting between them. CDR1 and CDR2 (germline): PRHDT, FYEKMQ (reference sequence). This CDR3 has 14 residues. The CDR3 DNA reads TGTGCCAGCAGCTCTACAGGGACCACCGGGGAGCTGTTTTTT. Translated: CASSSTGTTGELFF.